The 18 T cell receptor beta chains reported below all come from one sample, sequenced in a study of Graves' ophthalmopathy and Graves' hyperthyroidism. As the template, RNA transcripts were used to amplify TCR beta CDR3 regions. First-round RT-PCR with HTBI primers preceded a second-round multiplex PCR. TCRdb re-called the multiplex PCR reads with MiXCR, one entry per CDR3 protein. The data show about half a million distinct CDR3 sequences, approximately 15% seen once. Input material: blood. All receptors come from a woman aged 25 to 45 with Graves' ophthalmopathy.

Comments on this clonotype: It may be a read error: a sequence one base away is much more abundant. This chain links TRBV29-1 with TRBJ2-2, with TRBD2 as a possible D gene (6 bases). The germline gives CDR1 SQVTM, CDR2 ANQGSEA. The CDR3 runs 13 residues. CDR3 sequence reads: CRAARGAGGELFF. The CDR3 DNA follows: TGCCGCGCTGCCCGCGGGGCGGGCGGGGAGCTGTTTTTT.

This clonotype turned up a few times. The chain couples TRBV13 to TRBJ1-6, with 7 bases lining up with TRBD1. In germline, CDR1 is PRHDT, CDR2 FYEKMQ (reference sequence). The length of the CDR3 is 17 residues. V lost 5 bases and J lost 7; bases outside the gene matches: 14. The CDR3 sequence: CASSQPQQTGMNSPLHF. CDR3 coding DNA: TGTGCCAGCAGCCAGCCTCAACAGACAGGGATGAATTCACCCCTCCACTTT.

This clonotype was found many times. The chain couples TRBV28 to TRBJ2-7; 12 nucleotides line up with TRBD2. Trimming at V came to 9 bases and at J to 10 bases, leaving 7 bases not matched to a gene. Per germline, CDR1 MDHEN and CDR2 SYDVKM. The CDR3 length is 12 residues. The CDR3 DNA is TGTGCCAGTTTTTCTAGCGGGAGGGATCAGTACTTC. Protein product: CASFSSGRDQYF. The full variable domain, rest sourced from reference TRBV28 and TRBJ2-7, is DVKVTQSSRYLVKRTGEKVFLECVQDMDHENMFWYRQDPGLGLRLIYFSYDVKMKEKGDIPEGYSVSREKKERFSLILESASTNQTSMYLCASFSSGRDQYFGPGTRLTVT.

This clonotype was counted ten times or more. The gene calls are TRBV28 and TRBJ1-1; TRBD1 aligns across 7 bases. The V gene end was trimmed by 6 bases and the J gene end by 1 base; junction bases not matched to a gene: 11. The CDR3 runs to 16 residues. Germline V gene data show CDR1 as MDHEN and CDR2 as SYDVKM. The CDR3 reads CASSRRRTGSNTEAFF. CDR3 DNA sequence: TGTGCCAGCAGCCGCCGCCGGACAGGCTCGAACACTGAAGCTTTCTTT.

This clonotype has just a few counts. Relative to the germline gene, one junction end is altered; a read error may explain this. CDR3 DNA sequence: TGTGCCAGCAGTGAGACCGGGACAGGGGGCGGTGAAGCTTTTTTT. Protein product: CASSETGTGGGEAFF. V gene TRBV2 combines with J gene TRBJ1-1; the match to TRBD1 covers 12 bases. The germline gives CDR1 SNHLY, CDR2 FYNNEI. CDR3 size: 15 residues. The full variable domain, its missing parts supplied by reference TRBV2 and TRBJ1-1, is EPEVTQTPSHQVTQMGQEVILRCVPISNHLYFYWYRQILGQKVEFLVSFYNNEISEKSEIFDDQFSVERPDGSNFTLKIRSTKLEDSAMYFCASSETGTGGGEAFFGQGTRLTVV.

This clonotype was seen just once. The CDR3 nucleotides are TGTGCCAGCAGTGGGGGACAGTTGGAAGGAGGTCAGCCCCAGCATTTT. Amino acids: CASSGGQLEGGQPQHF. The rearrangement uses TRBV12-3 or TRBV12-4 and TRBJ1-5, with 7 bases identical to TRBD1. The CDR3 has 16 residues. The V segment lost 5 bases and the J segment 6 bases; nucleotides outside the gene matches: 13.

Regarding this clonotype: This may arise from a read error, as a much more abundant clone is one base away. The chain uses TRBV4-1 and TRBJ1-1; a weak D match, TRBD1 (6 bases). CDR1 and CDR2 (germline): MGHRA, YSYEKL. Trimming removed 6 bases from V and 5 bases from J, with 16 bases in between. The length of the CDR3 is 14 residues. As DNA, the CDR3 is TGCGCCAGCAGACAGAGGGGGGTTAGGACTGAAGCTTTCTTT. The encoded protein is CASRQRGVRTEAFF.

In this sample, this clonotype turned up many times. The rearrangement uses TRBV7-9 and TRBJ1-6; no reliable D call. Germline CDR1 is SEHNR and CDR2 is FQNEAQ (reference sequence). The CDR3 covers 12 residues. V was trimmed by 5 bases and J by 9 bases, leaving 8 bases between them. CDR3 loop: CASSGEGSPLHF. CDR3 DNA sequence: TGTGCCAGCAGCGGTGAGGGTTCACCCCTCCACTTT.

In its sample, this clonotype was seen many times. The V and J genes are TRBV6-2 or TRBV6-3 and TRBJ1-6; 9 positions agree with TRBD1. CDR1 and CDR2 (germline): MNHEY, SVGEGT. Germline trimming cut 4 bases from V and 9 bases from J; bases unmatched to any gene: 7. The CDR3 has 15 amino acids. CDR3 loop: CASSSSTGGSSPLHF. CDR3 sequence (DNA): TGTGCCAGCAGTTCCTCGACAGGGGGGAGTTCACCCCTCCACTTT.

This clonotype was counted only a few times. The CDR3 carries no conserved terminal phenylalanine or tryptophan, so it likely arises from a read error. This sequence joins TRBV12-3 or TRBV12-4 and TRBJ2-7; D may be TRBD1 (5 bases). The CDR3 is 12 amino acids. V was pared by 7 bases and J by 4 bases, with 11 bases between. The CDR3 sequence is CASTLQGYEQYL. In nucleotides, the CDR3 is TGTGCCAGCACCCTTCAGGGATACGAGCAGTACTTG.

This clonotype was recorded many times. The chain's CDR3 is CASSYSKDRGDKNIQYF. In DNA, the CDR3 is TGTGCCAGCAGTTACTCGAAGGACAGGGGGGACAAAAACATTCAGTACTTC. This sequence joins TRBV6-5 and TRBJ2-4; 10 bases line up with TRBD1. Germline CDR1 and CDR2: MNHEY and SVGAGI. The V segment lost 0 bases and the J segment 3 bases; nucleotides outside the gene matches: 5. CDR3 size: 17 residues.

About this clonotype: Being one base from a much bigger clone, this may be a read error. V and J are TRBV12-3 or TRBV12-4 and TRBJ2-5, with TRBD1 as a possible D gene (5 bases). The CDR3 totals 13 residues. The CDR3 here is CVSRDSDQETQYF. The CDR3 bases are TGTGTCAGCAGAGACAGTGACCAAGAGACCCAGTACTTC.

This clonotype was counted many times. V is TRBV6-1 and J is TRBJ1-3; 7 nucleotides match TRBD1. This CDR3 is 15 amino acids long. V lost 1 base and J lost 4; bases outside the gene matches: 4. Germline V CDR1 and CDR2: MNHNS, SASEGT. DNA of the CDR3: TGTGCCAGCAGTGAAGAGACAGGGACAGGAAACACCATATATTTT. This translates into CASSEETGTGNTIYF.

This clonotype was seen repeatedly, ten times or more. CDR3 coding DNA: TGCAGTGCCGCGAGGCCGGGTGGAGAGACCCAGTACTTC. Amino acids: CSAARPGGETQYF. The chain carries TRBV20-1 and TRBJ2-5; D uncertain. Germline V gene lookup returns CDR1 DFQATT and CDR2 SNEGSKA (reference sequence). The length of the CDR3 is 13 residues. V was clipped by 6 bases and J by 4 bases, with 15 bases between them.

This clonotype occurred many times. The DNA of the CDR3 is TGTGCCATCATGGGGCCCCGGGAGCAGTACTTC. Its translation is CAIMGPREQYF. The chain links TRBV10-3 to TRBJ2-7; possible D gene TRBD1, 5 bases. V gave up 7 bases and J gave up 7 bases, with 11 bases separating them. Germline CDR1 and CDR2: ENHRY and SYGVKD. The CDR3 loop spans 11 amino acids.

The chain couples TRBV28 to TRBJ1-6, with unresolved D. Germline CDR1 MDHEN, CDR2 SYDVKM. This CDR3 spans 14 amino acids. Trimming stripped 4 bases from V and 6 bases from J, with 10 bases between. The CDR3 loop reads CASSSSVFNSPLHF. DNA for the CDR3: TGTGCCAGCAGTTCTTCCGTGTTTAATTCACCCCTCCACTTT.

V and J are TRBV9 and TRBJ1-1, with D possibly matching TRBD1 (5 bases). Germline loops: CDR1 SGDLS, CDR2 YYNGEE. The CDR3 is made up of 16 amino acids. V lost 4 bases to trimming and J lost 0 bases, with 16 bases between them. CDR3 region: CASSPFGGTVNTEAFF. The CDR3 coding sequence is TGTGCCAGCAGCCCCTTTGGCGGGACGGTGAACACTGAAGCTTTCTTT.

The table lists this clonotype with many counts. The V gene is TRBV4-1, the J gene TRBJ1-2; D gene unclear. This CDR3 is 14 amino acids long. V was cut by 3 bases and J by 4 bases, with 12 bases left in between. Germline CDR1 is MGHRA and CDR2 is YSYEKL. The CDR3 DNA follows: TGCGCCAGCAGCCAGGAGGACGGTTTCTATGGCTACACCTTC. Translation: CASSQEDGFYGYTF.